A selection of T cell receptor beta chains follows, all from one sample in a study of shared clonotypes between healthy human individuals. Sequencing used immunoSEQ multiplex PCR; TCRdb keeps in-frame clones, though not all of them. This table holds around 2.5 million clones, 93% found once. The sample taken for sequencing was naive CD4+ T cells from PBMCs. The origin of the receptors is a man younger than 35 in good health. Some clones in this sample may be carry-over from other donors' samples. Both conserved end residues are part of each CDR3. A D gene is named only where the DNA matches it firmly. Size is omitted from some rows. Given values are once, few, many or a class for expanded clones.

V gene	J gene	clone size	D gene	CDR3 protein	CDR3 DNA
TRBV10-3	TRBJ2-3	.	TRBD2	CATTTGLAGERSTDTQYF	TGTGCCACGACCACAGGGCTAGCGGGAGAACGGAGCACAGATACGCAGTATTTT
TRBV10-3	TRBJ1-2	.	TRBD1	CAIRASGQGARYGYTF	TGTGCCATCAGAGCCTCGGGACAGGGGGCACGCTATGGCTACACCTTC
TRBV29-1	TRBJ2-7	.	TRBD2	CSVARLAGAYEQYF	TGCAGCGTTGCCCGACTAGCGGGAGCCTACGAGCAGTACTTC
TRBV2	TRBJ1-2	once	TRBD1	CASLRDRGNGYTF	TGTGCCAGCCTCCGGGACAGGGGAAATGGCTACACCTTC
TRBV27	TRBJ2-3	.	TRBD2	CASSSLAGGRTDTQYF	TGTGCCAGCAGTTCCTTAGCGGGAGGTCGCACAGATACGCAGTATTTT
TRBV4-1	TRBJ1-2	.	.	CASSHPPTGYGYTF	TGCGCCAGCAGCCACCCACCAACAGGGTATGGCTACACCTTC
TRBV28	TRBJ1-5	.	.	CASSFVWGNQPQHF	TGTGCCAGCAGTTTCGTTTGGGGGAATCAGCCCCAGCATTTT
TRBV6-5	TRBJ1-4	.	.	CASSFSGRAEKLFF	TGTGCCAGCAGTTTTTCAGGTCGTGCAGAAAAACTGTTTTTT
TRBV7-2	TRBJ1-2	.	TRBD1	CASSSDREVYGYTF	TGTGCCAGCAGCTCGGACAGGGAGGTCTATGGCTACACCTTC
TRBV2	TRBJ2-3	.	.	CASSERGDTDTQYF	TGTGCCAGCAGTGAACGAGGGGACACAGATACGCAGTATTTT
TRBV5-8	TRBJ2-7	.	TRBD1	CASSSDYLTGSYEQYF	TGTGCCAGCAGCTCGGATTATTTGACAGGGTCCTACGAGCAGTACTTC
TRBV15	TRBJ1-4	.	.	CATSSFGSTRRSEKLFF	TGTGCCACCAGCAGTTTTGGTTCGACCCGGAGATCTGAAAAACTGTTTTTT
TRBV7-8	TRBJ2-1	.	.	CASSSLGTGGNYNEQFF	TGTGCCAGCAGCTCCCTCGGCACGGGCGGAAACTACAATGAGCAGTTCTTC
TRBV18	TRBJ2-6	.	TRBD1	CASSPPGQVGANVLTF	TGTGCCAGCTCACCACCCGGACAGGTGGGGGCCAACGTCCTGACTTTC
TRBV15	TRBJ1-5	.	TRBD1	CATSRGQGSNQPQHF	TGTGCCACCAGCAGGGGACAGGGTAGCAATCAGCCCCAGCATTTT
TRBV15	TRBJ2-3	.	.	CATSNLVGQRGTDTQYF	TGTGCCACCAGCAACCTGGTGGGACAGCGGGGCACAGATACGCAGTATTTT
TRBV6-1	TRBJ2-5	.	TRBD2	CASSEAMMGLAGRQETQYF	TGTGCCAGCAGTGAAGCGATGATGGGACTAGCGGGACGGCAAGAGACCCAGTACTTC
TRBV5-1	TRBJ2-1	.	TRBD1	CASSLQQGYNEQFF	TGCGCCAGCAGCTTGCAACAGGGGTACAATGAGCAGTTCTTC
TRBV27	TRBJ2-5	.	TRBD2	CASSFEASGRARETQYF	TGTGCCAGCAGTTTTGAGGCTAGCGGGAGGGCCCGCGAGACCCAGTACTTC
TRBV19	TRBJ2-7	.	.	CASSPRTTSYEQYF	TGTGCCAGTAGTCCGAGGACTACCTCCTACGAGCAGTACTTC
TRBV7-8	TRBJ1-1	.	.	CASSIRTPYRAEAFF	TGTGCCAGCAGCATACGTACCCCGTACAGGGCTGAAGCTTTCTTT
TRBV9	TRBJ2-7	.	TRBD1	CASSADRGRGEQYF	TGTGCCAGCAGCGCGGACAGGGGTAGAGGGGAGCAGTACTTC
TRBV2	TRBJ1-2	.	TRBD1	CASSEQGVGYTF	TGTGCCAGCAGTGAACAGGGGGTTGGCTACACCTTC
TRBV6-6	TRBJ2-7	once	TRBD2	CASSLAGGLHTYEQYF	TGTGCCAGCAGTCTAGCGGGAGGGCTTCACACCTACGAGCAGTACTTC
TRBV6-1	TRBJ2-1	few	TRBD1	CASSEDGGDRKNEQFF	TGTGCCAGCAGTGAGGACGGAGGGGACAGGAAGAATGAGCAGTTCTTC
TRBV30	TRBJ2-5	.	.	CAWSEGSVNRPQETQYF	TGTGCCTGGAGTGAGGGGTCGGTCAACAGGCCCCAAGAGACCCAGTACTTC
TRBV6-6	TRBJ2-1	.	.	CASSYRASRDEQFF	TGTGCCAGCAGTTACAGGGCCTCACGCGATGAGCAGTTCTTC
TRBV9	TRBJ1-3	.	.	CASSVDTFSGNTIYF	TGTGCCAGCAGCGTAGACACCTTCTCTGGAAACACCATATATTTT